This T cell receptor beta chain was recovered during a study of metastatic and nonmetastatic thyroid tumors. For the study at large: The study looked at repertoires side by side in blood and in tumor or nodule tissue from malignant and benign thyroid patients.

Findings of the study overall: It was reported that TCR beta diversity was significantly higher in malignant thyroid tumors than benign nodules, in blood and tumor.

The CDR3 runs 13 residues. V was pared by 7 bases and J by 2 bases, with 5 bases of the junction left unmatched. The V gene's germline CDR1 is DFQATT and CDR2 SNEGSKA (reference sequence). Authors' processing steps: Clinicopathological groups of papillary thyroid cancer showed CDR3 differences that were used to build a distant-metastasis classifier. Using MiXCR, TCRdb re-called clones from the PCR reads. The V and J calls and clone size are TCRdb's, not the authors'. This sample has some 45,000 clones, with 12% found just once. Worth noting for this clone: Its antigen is still unknown.

Patients were all untreated before their thyroid surgery. The sequencing input was blood. This receptor was obtained from a male donor with papillary thyroid cancer or a benign thyroid nodule (not recorded which). Some clones in this sample may be carry-over from other donors' samples. The gene calls are TRBV20-1 and TRBJ2-7, with TRBD2 matching over 10 bases. CDR3 sequence (DNA): TGCAGTGTCCTTGGACTAGCGGCCTACGAGCAGTACTTC. It translates to CSVLGLAAYEQYF.